Following are 25 T cell receptor beta chains from one sample sequenced in a study of T cells after yellow fever vaccination. TCRdb recomputed calls from the 5' RACE reads with MiXCR, one row per CDR3 protein. This sample has 100,000 to 150,000 distinct CDR3 sequences, with over 8% found just once. The sequences come from CD8+ T cells sorted from PBMCs, collected on the day of the yellow fever booster vaccination. The receptors here all came from a man aged 18 to 29 who received the YFV17D yellow fever vaccine.

This chain joins TRBV21-1 and TRBJ2-2; the table names TRBD1, a call not compared with the DNA. TRBV21-1 is a recognized pseudogene. The CDR3 runs to 15 residues. CDR3: CASSNRDRVSGELFF. In DNA, the CDR3 is TGTGCCAGCAGCAACCGGGACAGGGTCTCCGGGGAGCTGTTTTTT.

This clonotype was picked up a small number of times. The rearrangement links TRBV20-1 to TRBJ2-1, with 12 bases identical to TRBD2. The germline V gene has CDR1 DFQATT and CDR2 SNEGSKA (reference sequence). This CDR3 region has 18 residues. The ends lost 5 bases at V and 1 base at J; junction bases unmatched: 12. CDR3 protein: CSAPRTSGGLVSYNEQFF. CDR3 coding DNA: TGCAGTGCTCCCAGAACTAGCGGGGGGTTGGTGTCCTACAATGAGCAGTTCTTC.

The chain joins TRBV11-2 to TRBJ2-5; the D gene could be TRBD1 or TRBD2 (5 bases each). Trimming pared 3 bases from V and 4 bases from J, leaving 18 bases between. Per the germline V gene, CDR1 is SGHAT and CDR2 is FQNNGV. The length of the CDR3 is 16 residues. The CDR3 loop is CASSFGASGRGETQYF. The DNA for the CDR3 is TGTGCCAGCAGCTTCGGGGCCTCGGGACGTGGAGAGACCCAGTACTTC.

The chain carries TRBV4-3 and TRBJ1-2; the D is unclear. V dropped 0 bases and J dropped 6 bases, with 11 bases sitting between them. The CDR3 sequence is 14 residues long. In germline, CDR1 is LGHNA, CDR2 YSLEER. DNA for the CDR3: TGCGCCAGCAGCCAAGAGGAGGGTTGGAATGGCTACACCTTC. Protein: CASSQEEGWNGYTF.

In this sample, this clonotype turned up a few times. This sequence joins TRBV27 and TRBJ1-1; maybe TRBD1 (5 bases). V was shortened by 3 bases and J by 3 bases, with 11 bases between the two germline ends. The CDR3 is 14 amino acids. The germline gives CDR1 MNHEY, CDR2 SMNVEV (reference sequence). CDR3 in DNA: TGTGCCAGCAGTTTGGGGGGGGAGGACACTGAAGCTTTCTTT. Its protein product is CASSLGGEDTEAFF.

CDR3 in amino acids: CASDPSGGYNEQFF. DNA for the CDR3: TGTGCCAGTGACCCTAGCGGGGGATACAATGAGCAGTTCTTC. The chain has TRBV19 and TRBJ2-1; TRBD2 aligns across 10 bases. Looked up from germline, CDR1 is LNHDA and CDR2 is SQIVND (reference sequence). V shed 8 bases and J 4 bases; nucleotides not matched to a gene: 5. The CDR3 runs to 14 residues.

This clonotype appeared a few times. V usage is TRBV20-1 and J usage is TRBJ2-2, with TRBD2 matching over 8 bases. CDR3 length: 16 residues. CDR1 and CDR2 (germline): DFQATT, SNEGSKA (reference sequence). J gave up 2 bases and V 0 bases, and 5 bases lay outside the gene matches. The chain's CDR3 is CSARDPGGPNTGELFF. The CDR3 bases are TGCAGTGCTAGAGATCCGGGGGGGCCAAACACCGGGGAGCTGTTTTTT.

This clonotype was seen more than once but under ten times. This chain connects TRBV27 to TRBJ2-1, with TRBD1 as a possible D gene (5 bases). Germline CDR1 MNHEY, CDR2 SMNVEV (reference sequence). The CDR3 is 14 residues long. V dropped 3 bases and J dropped 7 bases, with 13 bases sitting between them. The CDR3 nucleotides read TGTGCCAGCAGTTTTTGGGGCGCGATGAATGAGCAGTTCTTC. Translated: CASSFWGAMNEQFF.

V is TRBV19 and J is TRBJ1-1, with D unclear. Germline V gene sequence: CDR1 LNHDA, CDR2 SQIVND (reference sequence). This CDR3 region has 15 residues. V was trimmed by 3 bases and J by 0 bases, leaving 11 bases between them. CDR3 nucleotides: TGTGCCAGTAGTATCCCCGCCCCTATGAACACTGAAGCTTTCTTT. Its protein product is CASSIPAPMNTEAFF.

This clonotype was counted many times. The V and J genes are TRBV6-5 and TRBJ2-7; D is unclear. With 0 bases removed from V and 7 bases from J, the gap between germline ends came to 19 bases. This CDR3 region has 16 residues. Germline V CDR1 and CDR2: MNHEY, SVGAGI. CDR3 nucleotides: TGTGCCAGCAGTTACTCGCCCCGGACGGTGGTTACGGAGCAGTACTTC. Encoded protein: CASSYSPRTVVTEQYF.

This clonotype occurred a few times. V gene TRBV6-5 combines with J gene TRBJ1-2; D is unresolved. The ends were cut back, 7 bases at V and 8 bases at J, with 11 bases in the middle. Per the germline V gene, CDR1 is MNHEY and CDR2 is SVGAGI. This CDR3 is built from 11 residues. The DNA of the CDR3 is TGTGCCAGCAAGGCCGCGATCGGCTACACCTTC. Its protein product is CASKAAIGYTF.

This chain connects TRBV7-6 to TRBJ2-1, with 10 bases fitting TRBD2. Germline CDR1 and CDR2: SGHVS and FNYEAQ. V gave up 0 bases and J gave up 10 bases; unmatched junction bases: 3. The CDR3 is 14 amino acids. Here the CDR3 DNA reads TGTGCCAGCAGCTTAGCGCCACTAGCGGGGGAGCAGTTCTTC. The encoded protein is CASSLAPLAGEQFF. The entire variable domain, with the rest obtained from reference TRBV7-6 and TRBJ2-1, is as follows: GAGVSQSPRYKVTKRGQDVALRCDPISGHVSLYWYRQALGQGPEFLTYFNYEAQQDKSGLPNDRFSAERPEGSISTLTIQRTEQRDSAMYRCASSLAPLAGEQFFGPGTRLTVL.

V is TRBV4-3 and J is TRBJ1-4, with 10 bases that match TRBD1. The CDR3 sequence is 15 residues long. The V and J ends lost 1 base and 7 bases, in that order; junction bases with no gene match: 3. Germline assignment: CDR1 LGHNA and CDR2 YSLEER. The CDR3 DNA follows: TGCGCCAGCAGCCAAGGGACAGGGGGGAGTGAAAAACTGTTTTTT. It encodes CASSQGTGGSEKLFF.

The V and J genes are TRBV19 and TRBJ2-1; D gene unclear. CDR1 and CDR2 (germline): LNHDA, SQIVND (reference sequence). The ends were cut back, 7 bases at V and 7 bases at J, with 8 bases in the middle. The CDR3 runs to 11 residues. CDR3 nucleotide sequence: TGTGCCAGTAACTTCGGGAATGAGCAGTTCTTC. It encodes CASNFGNEQFF. The full variable domain, in which reference TRBV19 and TRBJ2-1 provide the parts outside the CDR3, is DGGITQSPKYLFRKEGQNVTLSCEQNLNHDAMYWYRQDPGQGLRLIYYSQIVNDFQKGDIAEGYSVSREKKESFPLTVTSAQKNPTAFYLCASNFGNEQFFGPGTRLTVL.

The sample holds a few counts of this clonotype. V gene TRBV7-6 combines with J gene TRBJ1-2, with D possibly being TRBD1 (5 bases). Germline assignment: CDR1 SGHVS and CDR2 FNYEAQ. This CDR3 spans 15 amino acids. Trimming removed 5 bases from V and 4 bases from J, with 17 bases in between. CDR3 DNA sequence: TGTGCCAGCAGCACTCTCGGGGCAAGGGGCTATGGCTACACCTTC. Its protein is CASSTLGARGYGYTF.

This clonotype was seen a handful of times. The chain has TRBV6-2 or TRBV6-3 and TRBJ2-7; D is perhaps TRBD1 (6 bases). The CDR3 contains 13 residues. Germline CDR1 reads MNHEY; CDR2 reads SVGEGT. V was shortened by 6 bases and J by 6 bases, with 15 bases between the two germline ends. CDR3 region: CASRLGQFGEQYV. The CDR3 DNA is TGTGCCAGCAGACTCGGACAGTTCGGCGAGCAGTACGTC.

The gene calls are TRBV4-2 and TRBJ2-3, with 11 bases lining up with TRBD2. The V segment lost 4 bases and the J segment 2 bases; nucleotides outside the gene matches: 5. This CDR3 contains 16 residues. From germline, CDR1 is LGHNA and CDR2 YNFKEQ. The CDR3 DNA reads as TGTGCCAGCAGCCCCCGGACTAGCGGGTACACAGATACGCAGTATTTT. This translates into CASSPRTSGYTDTQYF.

V is TRBV5-6 and J is TRBJ2-1, with a weak D call TRBD1 (5 bases). Trimming cost V 0 bases and J 9 bases, with 16 bases left between them. CDR1 and CDR2 from the germline V gene are SGHDT and YYEEEE. The CDR3 has 15 residues. DNA for the CDR3: TGTGCCAGCAGCTTGGAGGTGACAGTGGGTAGTGAGCAGTTCTTC. Amino acids: CASSLEVTVGSEQFF.

This clonotype is large by share. The rearrangement uses TRBV15 and TRBJ2-2, with 11 bases lining up with TRBD2. CDR1 and CDR2 (germline): LNHNV, YYDKDF (reference sequence). V trimming: 0 bases; J trimming: 5 bases; junction bases outside the gene matches: 14. The length of the CDR3 is 20 residues. DNA for the CDR3: TGTGCCACCAGCAGAGATGTAGAGGTGTTGGCTAGCGGGGGGACCGGGGAGCTGTTTTTT. Protein: CATSRDVEVLASGGTGELFF. Supplemented by reference TRBV15 and TRBJ2-2, the full variable domain reads DAMVIQNPRYQVTQFGKPVTLSCSQTLNHNVMYWYQQKSSQAPKLLFHYYDKDFNNEADTPDNFQSRRPNTSFCFLDIRSPGLGDTAMYLCATSRDVEVLASGGTGELFFGEGSRLTVL.

V usage is TRBV7-6 and J usage is TRBJ2-1, with a tentative D call TRBD2 (5 bases). Per the germline V gene, CDR1 is SGHVS and CDR2 is FNYEAQ. The CDR3 extends over 17 amino acids. Trimming removed 2 bases from V and 0 bases from J, with 14 bases in between. The CDR3 protein is CASSLYDWGDSYNEQFF. The CDR3 nucleotides are TGTGCCAGCAGCTTATACGATTGGGGAGACTCCTACAATGAGCAGTTCTTC.

The table lists this clonotype with many counts. The chain uses TRBV6-1 and TRBJ2-5; 12 bases align to TRBD2. The V and J ends lost 2 bases and 2 bases, in that order; junction bases with no gene match: 0. Germline V gene data show CDR1 as MNHNS and CDR2 as SASEGT. The CDR3 sequence is 15 residues long. As DNA, the CDR3 is TGTGCCAGCAGTGAACTAGCGGGGGGGCAAGAGACCCAGTACTTC. It encodes CASSELAGGQETQYF.

This clonotype was counted a few times. The chain joins TRBV7-9 to TRBJ2-1, with D perhaps TRBD1 (5 bases). The CDR3 totals 12 residues. V lost 5 bases and J lost 6, with 8 bases in between. Germline V gene data show CDR1 as SEHNR and CDR2 as FQNEAQ (reference sequence). CDR3 sequence (DNA): TGTGCCAGCAGCACGACAGTCAATGAGCAGTTCTTC. Translating it yields CASSTTVNEQFF.

The CDR3 sequence is CASSPTGAYEQYV. The DNA of the CDR3 is TGCGCCAGCAGCCCGACAGGAGCCTACGAGCAGTACGTC. The chain employs TRBV5-1 and TRBJ2-7; D possibly corresponds to TRBD1 (6 bases). The germline V and J ends were trimmed by 4 bases and 2 bases, with 10 bases remaining between them. The CDR3 extends over 13 amino acids. From germline, CDR1 is SGHRS and CDR2 YFSETQ.

This clonotype was counted ten times or more. The chain couples TRBV7-2 to TRBJ2-7; D possibly corresponds to TRBD2 (5 bases). The CDR3 sequence is 12 residues long. V was shortened by 3 bases and J by 6 bases, with 9 bases between the two germline ends. CDR1 is SGHTA and CDR2 is FQGNSA in the germline V gene. CDR3 in DNA: TGTGCCAGCAGCTTTTGGGGAGCCGAGCAGTACTTC. It is translated as CASSFWGAEQYF.

This clonotype was counted ten times or more. The CDR3 here is CSVGGPGSDTQYF. In DNA, the CDR3 is TGCAGCGTTGGGGGGCCAGGGTCAGATACGCAGTATTTT. The chain couples TRBV29-1 to TRBJ2-3; tentatively, D is TRBD1 (6 bases). V was trimmed by 4 bases and J by 4 bases, leaving 12 bases between them. Germline CDR1 is SQVTM and CDR2 is ANQGSEA. The CDR3 runs 13 residues.